The entry below gives a single T cell receptor beta chain sequence along with its context. Trimming removed 3 bases from V and 8 bases from J, with 16 bases in between. The CDR3 runs 14 residues. Germline assignment: CDR1 KGHSH and CDR2 LQKENI. The protocol was immunoSEQ multiplex PCR, while the TCRdb copy is restricted to in-frame clones and leaves out a portion. The sample records 25,000 to 35,000 clones, around nine tenths being singletons. This record belongs to a study of control samples from healthy donors and cancer patients. The sample taken for sequencing was PBMCs. V usage is TRBV18 and J usage is TRBJ2-5; TRBD1 might be the D (7 bases). The origin of this receptor is a woman aged 40 to 49 with lung cancer. The CDR3 DNA reads as TGTGCCAGCTCACCCGAGCAGGGGGGAATCACCCAGTACTTC. This gives the protein CASSPEQGGITQYF.